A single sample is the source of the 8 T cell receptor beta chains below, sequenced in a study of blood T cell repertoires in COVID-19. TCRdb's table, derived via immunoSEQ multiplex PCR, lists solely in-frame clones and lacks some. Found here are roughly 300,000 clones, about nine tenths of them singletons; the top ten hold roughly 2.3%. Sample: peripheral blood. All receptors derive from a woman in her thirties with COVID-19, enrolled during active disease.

The CDR3: CASSLGGGHNEQFF. The CDR3 bases are TGTGCCAGCAGCTTGGGAGGGGGCCACAATGAGCAGTTCTTC. V usage is TRBV5-4 and J usage is TRBJ2-1; TRBD1 matches at 7 bases. CDR3 size: 14 residues. Trimming at V came to 0 bases and at J to 5 bases, leaving 2 bases not matched to a gene. CDR1 is SGHNT, CDR2 YYREEE, per germline (reference sequence).

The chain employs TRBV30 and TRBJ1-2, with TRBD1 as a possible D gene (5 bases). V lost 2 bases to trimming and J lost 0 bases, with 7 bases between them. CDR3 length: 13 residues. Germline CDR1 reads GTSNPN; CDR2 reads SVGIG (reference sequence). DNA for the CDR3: TGTGCCTGGAGTCCGGGGGCTAACTATGGCTACACCTTC. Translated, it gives CAWSPGANYGYTF.

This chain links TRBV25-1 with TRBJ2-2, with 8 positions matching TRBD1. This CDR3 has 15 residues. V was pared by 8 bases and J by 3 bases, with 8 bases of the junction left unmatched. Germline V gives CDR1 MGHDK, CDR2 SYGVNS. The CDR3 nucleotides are TGTGCCAGCGGACGGACAGGGCGTGACACCGGGGAGCTGTTTTTT. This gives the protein CASGRTGRDTGELFF.

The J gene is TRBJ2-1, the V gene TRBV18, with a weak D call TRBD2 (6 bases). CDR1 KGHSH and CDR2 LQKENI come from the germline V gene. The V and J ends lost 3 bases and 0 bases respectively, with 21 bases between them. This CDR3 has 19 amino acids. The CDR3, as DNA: TGTGCCAGCTCACCCCTAGCAGGAGGGCAAAAAAGCTCCTACAATGAGCAGTTCTTC. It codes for CASSPLAGGQKSSYNEQFF.

CDR3 bases: TGTGCCAGCAGTCGGACACCCTACGAGCAGTACTTC. Its translation is CASSRTPYEQYF. The chain has TRBV12-3 or TRBV12-4 and TRBJ2-7, with D maybe TRBD1 (5 bases). This CDR3 is 12 amino acids long. The ends were cut back, 5 bases at V and 2 bases at J, with 7 bases in the middle.

The CDR3 is CARRASNYGYTF. The CDR3, as DNA: TGTGCCAGGCGGGCTTCTAACTATGGCTACACCTTC. This chain joins TRBV2 and TRBJ1-2, with D uncertain. Germline lookup yields CDR1 SNHLY and CDR2 FYNNEI. The CDR3 length is 12 residues. V was pared by 9 bases and J by 0 bases, with 8 bases between.

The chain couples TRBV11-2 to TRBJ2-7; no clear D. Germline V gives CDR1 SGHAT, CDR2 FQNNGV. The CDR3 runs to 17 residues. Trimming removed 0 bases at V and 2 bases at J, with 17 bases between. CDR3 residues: CASSLDQFRYPTYEQYF. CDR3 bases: TGTGCCAGCAGCTTAGATCAGTTCAGGTACCCCACCTACGAGCAGTACTTC.

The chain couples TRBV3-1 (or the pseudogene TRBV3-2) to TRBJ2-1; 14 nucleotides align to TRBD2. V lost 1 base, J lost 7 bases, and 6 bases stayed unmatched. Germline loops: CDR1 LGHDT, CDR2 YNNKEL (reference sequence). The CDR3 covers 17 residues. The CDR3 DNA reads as TGTGCCAGCAGCCAAGGACTAGCGGGAGGGCCTTTGAATGAGCAGTTCTTC. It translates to CASSQGLAGGPLNEQFF.